This TCR beta chain was retrieved from a study of T cell repertoires in cytomegalovirus infection. Study summary: Through public TCR beta signatures, both CMV infection and matching HLA type were indicated.

Trimming removed 8 bases at V and 3 bases at J, with 14 bases between. The CDR3 is made up of 14 amino acids. TCRdb re-analysed the reads in MiXCR, keeping a single row per CDR3 protein. The data contain 490,000 or so distinct CDR3 sequences, about 10% of them seen just once; the ten biggest clones take up roughly a tenth. Broader study findings: HLA-C-restricted CMV clonotypes gave the most frequent clonotype in two of eight donors. Carriage of CMV together with the relevant HLA was identifiable through cumulative public TCR beta family frequency.

Points on this clonotype: Its antigen is unknown.

The V and J genes are TRBV12-3 or TRBV12-4 and TRBJ1-5, with a weak D call TRBD1 (6 bases). The sequencing sample was made of PBMCs. This receptor was identified in a human donor in good health (CMV status not recorded). Some clones in this sample may be carry-over from other donors' samples. This CDR3 is CASASRGANQPQHF. In DNA form, the CDR3 reads TGTGCCAGCGCCTCCAGGGGCGCCAATCAGCCCCAGCATTTT.